A single sample is the source of the 21 T cell receptor beta chains below, sequenced in a study of T cell changes during pregnancy in multiple sclerosis. Measured with immunoSEQ multiplex PCR; TCRdb has only the in-frame clones, and not every one. The sample carries tens of thousands of clones, approximately 90% recorded once. Sequenced material: CD8+ T cells from peripheral blood mononuclear cells, taken before pregnancy. Receptors were obtained from a female donor with multiple sclerosis, enrolled in a pregnancy study.

The V gene is TRBV28, the J gene TRBJ2-5; 11 nucleotides align to TRBD2. Germline V gene data show CDR1 as MDHEN and CDR2 as SYDVKM. The junction had 3 bases not matched to a gene; V was cut back by 5 bases and J by 4 bases. The CDR3 consists of 14 residues. CDR3 bases: TGTGCCAGCAGTCCGCTAGCGGGAGGAGAGACCCAGTACTTC. Translation gives CASSPLAGGETQYF.

The chain recombines TRBV11-2 with TRBJ2-2, with D maybe TRBD1 (5 bases). Germline V gene sequence: CDR1 SGHAT, CDR2 FQNNGV. The CDR3 consists of 16 residues. The V end lost 5 bases, the J end lost 7 bases, and 20 bases lay between the germline ends. The CDR3 sequence is CASSRGHTRMGGELFF. CDR3 in DNA: TGTGCCAGCAGCAGAGGACACACTCGAATGGGCGGGGAGCTGTTTTTT.

This clone was recorded only once. V gene TRBV7-9 combines with J gene TRBJ2-7; 11 bases line up with TRBD2. The V segment lost 4 bases and the J segment 7 bases; nucleotides outside the gene matches: 6. CDR1 and CDR2 from the germline V gene are SEHNR and FQNEAQ (reference sequence). The CDR3 is 14 residues long. Here the CDR3 reads CASSSGLAEGEQYF. The CDR3 region has the DNA TGTGCCAGCAGCTCGGGACTAGCGGAGGGGGAGCAGTACTTC. Complete variable domain (other parts from reference TRBV7-9 and TRBJ2-7): DTGVSQNPRHKITKRGQNVTFRCDPISEHNRLYWYRQTLGQGPEFLTYFQNEAQLEKSRLLSDRFSAERPKGSFSTLEIQRTEQGDSAMYLCASSSGLAEGEQYFGPGTRLTVT.

The J gene is TRBJ2-7, the V gene TRBV27; the match to TRBD1 covers 8 bases. The germline CDR1 and CDR2 sequences are MNHEY and SMNVEV (reference sequence). Trimming cost V 5 bases and J 4 bases; bases outside gene matches: 7. This CDR3 spans 14 amino acids. The CDR3 DNA reads TGTGCCAGCAGTGGCGGACAGGGAACGTACGAGCAGTACTTC. It is translated as CASSGGQGTYEQYF.

The rearrangement links TRBV6-5 to TRBJ2-3; TRBD1 matches 8 bases. V was pared by 0 bases and J by 5 bases, with 4 bases of the junction left unmatched. The CDR3 has 15 residues. The germline CDR1 and CDR2 sequences are MNHEY and SVGAGI. The CDR3 protein is CASSYSAGGEDTQYF. In nucleotides, the CDR3 is TGTGCCAGCAGTTACTCTGCAGGGGGCGAAGATACGCAGTATTTT.

The chain employs TRBV2 and TRBJ1-2, with a weak D call TRBD1 (6 bases). Per germline, CDR1 SNHLY and CDR2 FYNNEI. V lost 9 bases, J lost 7 bases, and 12 bases lay in between. This CDR3 has 11 amino acids. The CDR3 is CASRGGAGYTF. As DNA, the CDR3 is TGTGCCAGTCGCGGGGGGGCTGGCTACACCTTC.

In this sample, this clone turned up a few times. The chain uses TRBV13 and TRBJ1-6; D call uncertain. Germline V gene lookup returns CDR1 PRHDT and CDR2 FYEKMQ (reference sequence). The CDR3 covers 16 residues. V was clipped by 3 bases and J by 6 bases, with 15 bases between them. The CDR3 nucleotides read TGTGCCAGCAGCTTCAGCCAGGAGGTGATTAATTCACCCCTCCACTTT. Protein product: CASSFSQEVINSPLHF.

This chain links TRBV28 with TRBJ2-5; D might be TRBD1 (6 bases). The ends were cut back, 5 bases at V and 0 bases at J, with 10 bases in the middle. The CDR3 contains 14 residues. Germline CDR1 is MDHEN and CDR2 is SYDVKM. CDR3 coding DNA: TGTGCCAGCAGTCCTCGGGACAACCAAGAGACCCAGTACTTC. Protein: CASSPRDNQETQYF.

J is TRBJ2-7 and V is TRBV7-9; perhaps TRBD1 as D (5 bases). The V end was cut by 5 bases, the J end by 7 bases, with 15 bases between. The CDR3 runs 13 residues. Germline values: CDR1 SEHNR, CDR2 FQNEAQ (reference sequence). CDR3 region: CASSPGLGPEQYF. CDR3 bases: TGTGCCAGCAGCCCAGGGCTAGGCCCAGAGCAGTACTTC. Variable domain in full (rest from reference TRBV7-9 and TRBJ2-7): DTGVSQNPRHKITKRGQNVTFRCDPISEHNRLYWYRQTLGQGPEFLTYFQNEAQLEKSRLLSDRFSAERPKGSFSTLEIQRTEQGDSAMYLCASSPGLGPEQYFGPGTRLTVT.

This sequence joins TRBV27 and TRBJ2-3, with 7 bases identical to TRBD1. With 6 bases clipped from V and 2 bases from J, the junction kept 5 bases outside the gene matches. CDR3 length: 14 amino acids. The germline CDR1 and CDR2 sequences are MNHEY and SMNVEV (reference sequence). Here the CDR3 reads CASRREGATDTQYF. The CDR3 bases are TGTGCCAGCAGACGCGAGGGGGCCACAGATACGCAGTATTTT.

The chain carries TRBV7-4 and TRBJ1-3; 8 bases are a match to TRBD1. After removal of 1 base from V and 0 bases from J, the junction contained 2 bases not matched to a gene. From germline, CDR1 is SGHVT and CDR2 SQSDAQ. The CDR3 totals 16 residues. In nucleotides, the CDR3 is TGTGCCAGCAGCTTAGGGACAGGGATCTCTGGAAACACCATATATTTT. The encoded protein is CASSLGTGISGNTIYF.

The chain combines TRBV15 with TRBJ2-1; tentatively, D is TRBD2 (6 bases). The ends were cut back, 4 bases at V and 0 bases at J, with 13 bases in the middle. CDR3 length equals 16 residues. The V gene's germline CDR1 is LNHNV and CDR2 YYDKDF (reference sequence). This chain's CDR3 is CATSIGRESSYNEQFF. CDR3 bases: TGTGCCACCAGCATCGGACGGGAGAGCTCCTACAATGAGCAGTTCTTC.

The rearrangement joins TRBV9 to TRBJ2-7; 9 bases agree with TRBD2. J lost 3 bases, V lost 4 bases, and 5 bases had no gene match. The CDR3 totals 14 residues. Germline V gives CDR1 SGDLS, CDR2 YYNGEE. The CDR3 sequence: CASSTGLADYEQYF. The CDR3 nucleotides read TGTGCCAGCAGCACGGGACTAGCAGACTACGAGCAGTACTTC.

The chain recombines TRBV7-9 with TRBJ1-2; 7 positions agree with TRBD1. V shed 5 bases and J 8 bases; nucleotides not matched to a gene: 5. Germline values: CDR1 SEHNR, CDR2 FQNEAQ (reference sequence). The CDR3 spans 12 residues. The CDR3: CASSNDRVGYTF. Here the CDR3 DNA reads TGTGCCAGCAGCAATGACAGGGTAGGCTACACCTTC.

The chain couples TRBV6-5 to TRBJ1-2; D may be TRBD1 (5 bases). V shed 7 bases and J shed 7 bases, with 16 bases lying between them. Germline loops: CDR1 MNHEY, CDR2 SVGAGI. CDR3 length: 13 amino acids. CDR3 residues: CASTTGGGIGYTF. In DNA form, the CDR3 reads TGTGCCAGCACCACAGGTGGGGGGATTGGCTACACCTTC.

This clone is deemed medium-sized. This chain joins TRBV10-3 and TRBJ2-3, with 9 bases matching TRBD1. The CDR3 length is 14 residues. The germline V gene has CDR1 ENHRY and CDR2 SYGVKD. Trimming removed 10 bases from V and 0 bases from J; junction bases left unmatched: 5. Written as DNA, the CDR3 is TGTGCCACCGTGGGGACAGGGAGCACAGATACGCAGTATTTT. Amino acids: CATVGTGSTDTQYF.

Only one count was recorded for this clone. The rearrangement links TRBV11-2 to TRBJ2-7; D gene uncertain. The CDR3 spans 12 residues. Germline V CDR1 and CDR2: SGHAT, FQNNGV. Trimming took 5 bases from V and 3 from J, leaving 8 bases between them. CDR3 in amino acids: CASSGLDYEQYF. The CDR3 nucleotides are TGTGCCAGCAGCGGGCTGGACTACGAGCAGTACTTC.

This clone was recorded a few times. The V and J genes are TRBV9 and TRBJ2-2; 9 nucleotides align to TRBD2. The germline V gene has CDR1 SGDLS and CDR2 YYNGEE. This CDR3 comprises 18 residues. With 3 bases clipped from V and 3 bases from J, the junction kept 12 bases outside the gene matches. CDR3 sequence: CASSAEDSGRLDTGELFF. CDR3 nucleotide sequence: TGTGCCAGCAGCGCGGAGGATAGCGGGAGATTAGACACCGGGGAGCTGTTTTTT.

The chain links TRBV5-1 to TRBJ2-7; D not certain. Deletions cut 2 bases from V and 5 bases from J, with 5 bases between. Germline V lookup: CDR1 SGHRS, CDR2 YFSETQ. The CDR3 extends over 11 amino acids. Written as DNA, the CDR3 is TGCGCCAGCAGCTTTTCGGACGAGCAGTACTTC. Amino acids: CASSFSDEQYF. The full variable domain, in which reference TRBV5-1 and TRBJ2-7 provide the parts outside the CDR3, is KAGVTQTPRYLIKTRGQQVTLSCSPISGHRSVSWYQQTPGQGLQFLFEYFSETQRNKGNFPGRFSGRQFSNSRSEMNVSTLELGDSALYLCASSFSDEQYFGPGTRLTVT.

The V and J genes are TRBV5-6 and TRBJ2-7, with D unclear. The CDR3 has 12 residues. In germline, CDR1 is SGHDT, CDR2 YYEEEE. V was pared by 3 bases and J by 5 bases, with 9 bases between. CDR3 nucleotide sequence: TGTGCCAGCAGCTCAGTCGTCGACGAGCAGTACTTC. Protein sequence: CASSSVVDEQYF.

The CDR3 loop is CASSLGGGYTNEKLFF. The DNA of the CDR3 is TGCGCCAGCAGCTTGGGAGGGGGCTACACTAATGAAAAACTGTTTTTT. V and J are TRBV5-1 and TRBJ1-4; 7 bases fit TRBD1. Trimming at V came to 0 bases and at J to 2 bases, leaving 4 bases not matched to a gene. There are 16 residues in the CDR3. In germline, CDR1 is SGHRS, CDR2 YFSETQ.